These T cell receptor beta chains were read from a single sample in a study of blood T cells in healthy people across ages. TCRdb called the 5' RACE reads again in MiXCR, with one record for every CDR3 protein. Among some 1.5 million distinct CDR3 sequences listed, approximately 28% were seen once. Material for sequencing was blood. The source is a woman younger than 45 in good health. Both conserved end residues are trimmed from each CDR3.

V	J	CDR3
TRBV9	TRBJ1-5	ASSVFGPNQPQH
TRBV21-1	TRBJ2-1	ASTTNRDREDGEQF
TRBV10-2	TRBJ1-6	ASSEYLAVNSPLH
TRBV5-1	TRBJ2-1	ASSPQLAGAAGVQF
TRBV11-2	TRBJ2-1	ASSLNPARRNEQF
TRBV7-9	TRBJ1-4	ASSLKDGEKLF
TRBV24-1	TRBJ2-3	ATSDANADTQY
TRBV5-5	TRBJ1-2	ASSYGPDGDYGYT
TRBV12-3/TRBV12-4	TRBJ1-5	ASCRTGAGQPQH
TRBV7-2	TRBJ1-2	ASSAQGGQRYGYT
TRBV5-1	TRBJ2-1	ASSPYGGEIYNEQF
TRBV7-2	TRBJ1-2	ASSNLQRNYGYT
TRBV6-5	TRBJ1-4	ASSSGPRANEKLF
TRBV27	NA	ASSLSGYNQPQH
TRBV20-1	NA	SARDLERISYNEQY
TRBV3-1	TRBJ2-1	ASSQGVSEQF
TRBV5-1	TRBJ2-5	ASSLDPGIQETQY
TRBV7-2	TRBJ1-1	ASSLVGANTEAF
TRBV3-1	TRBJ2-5	ASSSRDFQETQY
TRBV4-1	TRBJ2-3	ASSQIGQGKGTDTQY
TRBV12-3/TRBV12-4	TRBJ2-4	ASSFEGLNIQY
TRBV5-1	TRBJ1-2	ASSWGTSSEGYT